The 13 T cell receptor beta chains in this list originate from one sample, sequenced in a study of cytomegalovirus exposure and HLA in healthy donors. The PCR contained 60 Vbeta and 13 Jbeta primers. Sequenced by immunoSEQ multiplex PCR; TCRdb stores in-frame clones only, minus some. The sample consists of roughly 80,000 clones, around 72% of them appearing once. Sequences were obtained from PBMCs. These receptors were obtained from a woman aged 35 to 49 in good health and CMV-seropositive.

The CDR3 protein is CASSQEGGSGNTIYF. Written as DNA, the CDR3 is TGCGCCAGCAGCCAAGAGGGGGGCTCTGGAAACACCATATATTTT. This chain uses TRBV4-1 with TRBJ1-3; TRBD1 might be the D (5 bases). V lost 0 bases and J 0 bases, leaving 6 bases between the germline ends. Per germline, CDR1 MGHRA and CDR2 YSYEKL. This CDR3 comprises 15 residues.

J is TRBJ1-2 and V is TRBV11-2, with 8 bases lining up with TRBD1. The junction had 4 bases not matched to a gene; V was cut back by 5 bases and J by 8 bases. CDR1 and CDR2 (germline): SGHAT, FQNNGV. This CDR3 is built from 12 residues. The CDR3 region is CASSQGARGYTF. CDR3 DNA: TGTGCCAGCAGCCAGGGGGCAAGGGGCTACACCTTC.

The rearrangement joins TRBV30 to TRBJ2-1; tentative D call: TRBD2 (6 bases). Trimming removed 4 bases from V and 10 bases from J, with 17 bases in between. This CDR3 spans 13 amino acids. The germline CDR1 and CDR2 sequences are GTSNPN and SVGIG (reference sequence). The CDR3 protein is CAWTLGRETEQFF. The CDR3 coding sequence is TGTGCCTGGACCCTGGGCCGGGAGACAGAGCAGTTCTTC.

The rearrangement joins TRBV10-3 to TRBJ2-5; 7 positions match TRBD1. V lost 4 bases, J lost 2 bases, and 10 bases stayed unmatched. Germline values: CDR1 ENHRY, CDR2 SYGVKD. This CDR3 contains 16 residues. The CDR3 reads CAISAERSRGQETQYF. The CDR3 region has the DNA TGTGCCATCAGTGCGGAACGTAGCAGGGGGCAAGAGACCCAGTACTTC.

The V gene is TRBV7-9, the J gene TRBJ2-3; perhaps TRBD2 as D (7 bases). CDR1 is SEHNR and CDR2 is FQNEAQ in the germline V gene (reference sequence). With 5 bases removed from V and 6 bases from J, the gap between germline ends came to 24 bases. CDR3 length equals 17 residues. The CDR3 loop is CASSPRGAIPGGDTQYF. DNA of the CDR3: TGTGCCAGCAGCCCCCGGGGGGCGATTCCTGGGGGGGATACGCAGTATTTT. Full variable domain (rest looked up from reference TRBV7-9 and TRBJ2-3): DTGVSQNPRHKITKRGQNVTFRCDPISEHNRLYWYRQTLGQGPEFLTYFQNEAQLEKSRLLSDRFSAERPKGSFSTLEIQRTEQGDSAMYLCASSPRGAIPGGDTQYFGPGTRLTVL.

This sequence joins TRBV7-2 and TRBJ1-1, with D perhaps TRBD1 (6 bases). The CDR3 is 13 residues long. Germline V CDR1 and CDR2: SGHTA, FQGNSA. Trimming left V 3 bases short and J 5 bases short, with 10 bases between. CDR3 DNA: TGTGCCAGCAGCTTTGCAGGGGTGACTGAAGCTTTCTTT. Amino acid sequence: CASSFAGVTEAFF.

This clone was recorded only once. J is TRBJ2-2 and V is TRBV5-1; D may be TRBD2 (5 bases). Trimming removed 0 bases at V and 6 bases at J, with 12 bases between. The germline V gene encodes CDR1 SGHRS and CDR2 YFSETQ. CDR3 length: 15 residues. As DNA, the CDR3 is TGCGCCAGCAGCTTGGAGTCGAACGGGGCCGGGGAGCTGTTTTTT. Encoded protein: CASSLESNGAGELFF.

The V call is TRBV27, the J call TRBJ2-7; D may be TRBD1 (5 bases). Germline V gives CDR1 MNHEY, CDR2 SMNVEV (reference sequence). V was trimmed by 10 bases and J by 3 bases, leaving 10 bases between them. The CDR3 length is 11 residues. The CDR3 DNA sequence: TGTGCCATTGGTAGGGGCTACGAGCAGTACTTC. Translating gives CAIGRGYEQYF.

The V call is TRBV18, the J call TRBJ2-7, with 7 nucleotides matching TRBD2. The germline gives CDR1 KGHSH, CDR2 LQKENI. Losses at the gene ends were 3 bases for V and 0 bases for J; bases not matched to a gene: 8. The CDR3 is 16 residues long. The CDR3 reads CASSPISGVVSYEQYF. The CDR3 nucleotides read TGTGCCAGCTCACCGATCAGCGGGGTCGTCTCCTACGAGCAGTACTTC.

The gene calls are TRBV28 and TRBJ1-2; 11 bases agree with TRBD1. The CDR3 is 15 amino acids. Germline trimming cut 4 bases from V and 5 bases from J; bases unmatched to any gene: 6. Germline-derived CDR1 and CDR2 are MDHEN and SYDVKM. The CDR3 here is CASSSRTGGGYGYTF. The DNA for the CDR3 is TGTGCCAGCAGTTCTCGGACAGGGGGCGGTTATGGCTACACCTTC.

The chain has TRBV4-1 and TRBJ2-3, with D possibly TRBD2 on 6 matching bases. The CDR3 spans 16 residues. Trimming took off 1 base at V and 2 bases at J, with 13 bases between the two ends. The germline V gene has CDR1 MGHRA and CDR2 YSYEKL. This CDR3 reads CASSQAGAPSTDTQYF. The DNA of the CDR3 is TGCGCCAGCAGCCAAGCGGGAGCTCCCTCCACAGATACGCAGTATTTT.

The rearrangement uses TRBV7-9 and TRBJ1-3; D gene ambiguous. The V gene lost 0 bases and the J gene lost 0 bases, with 9 bases spanning the gap. Germline V gene sequence: CDR1 SEHNR, CDR2 FQNEAQ (reference sequence). The CDR3 is 16 residues long. The DNA of the CDR3 is TGTGCCAGCAGCTTAGCACAGCCTAACTCTGGAAACACCATATATTTT. This translates into CASSLAQPNSGNTIYF.

V and J are TRBV7-2 and TRBJ2-6, with a tentative D call TRBD2 (5 bases). There are 17 residues in the CDR3. Germline-derived CDR1 and CDR2 are SGHTA and FQGNSA. V was shortened by 0 bases and J by 1 base, with 10 bases between the two germline ends. The CDR3 bases are TGTGCCAGCAGCTTAGCGGGTTCGGGATCTGGGGCCAACGTCCTGACTTTC. Amino acids: CASSLAGSGSGANVLTF. Complete variable domain (other parts from reference TRBV7-2 and TRBJ2-6): GAGVSQSPSNKVTEKGKDVELRCDPISGHTALYWYRQSLGQGLEFLIYFQGNSAPDKSGLPSDRFSAERTGGSVSTLTIQRTQQEDSAVYLCASSLAGSGSGANVLTFGAGSRLTVL.